The 23 T cell receptor beta chains below come from one sample, sequenced in a study of blood T cell repertoires in COVID-19. Generated by immunoSEQ multiplex PCR, the TCRdb table keeps only in-frame clones and is missing some. The table shows about 250,000 clones, with 85% to 90% occurring only once. Specimen: PBMCs or T cells enriched from blood (not recorded which). All receptors derive from a man between 18 and 35 years old who had recovered from COVID-19.

This chain joins TRBV19 and TRBJ2-7; D possibly corresponds to TRBD1 (5 bases). The germline CDR1 and CDR2 sequences are LNHDA and SQIVND (reference sequence). The CDR3 covers 16 residues. V dropped 2 bases and J dropped 2 bases, with 16 bases sitting between them. CDR3 residues: CASSITYGRVAYEQYF. DNA for the CDR3: TGTGCCAGTAGTATAACCTATGGCAGGGTGGCCTACGAGCAGTACTTC.

The genes are TRBV6-5 and TRBJ2-1, with TRBD2 as a possible D gene (6 bases). The CDR3 totals 14 residues. Trimming shortened V by 8 bases and J by 0 bases, and 11 bases separated the two germline ends. Per germline, CDR1 MNHEY and CDR2 SVGAGI. The CDR3 DNA sequence: TGTGCCAGCTTGGGGAGGAGCTCCTACAATGAGCAGTTCTTC. Protein product: CASLGRSSYNEQFF.

The rearrangement links TRBV4-2 to TRBJ1-1; tentative D call: TRBD1 (5 bases). The CDR3 consists of 15 residues. The germline V gene has CDR1 LGHNA and CDR2 YNFKEQ. V lost 0 bases and J 4 bases, leaving 12 bases between the germline ends. The CDR3 is CASSQDTGELTEAFF. The CDR3 DNA reads TGTGCCAGCAGCCAAGATACGGGGGAGCTCACTGAAGCTTTCTTT.

The chain carries TRBV7-2 and TRBJ1-1; a weak D match, TRBD1 (6 bases). CDR3 length equals 15 residues. Germline V gene sequence: CDR1 SGHTA, CDR2 FQGNSA. V lost 1 base and J 7 bases, leaving 16 bases between the germline ends. The CDR3 nucleotides are TGTGCCAGCAGCTTAGGGAGTGGGGGGGGCGGTGAAGCTTTCTTT. It codes for CASSLGSGGGGEAFF.

J is TRBJ1-1 and V is TRBV18; 12 positions match TRBD1. Germline assignment: CDR1 KGHSH and CDR2 LQKENI. The junction had 10 bases not matched to a gene; V was cut back by 6 bases and J by 5 bases. This CDR3 is 16 amino acids long. The CDR3 loop is CASSSPGQGAGTEAFF. CDR3 bases: TGTGCCAGCTCTTCGCCGGGACAGGGGGCAGGAACTGAAGCTTTCTTT.

The chain joins TRBV7-2 to TRBJ1-5; TRBD1 matches 7 bases. Trimming removed 3 bases from V and 6 bases from J; junction bases left unmatched: 8. The CDR3 runs 15 residues. Germline CDR1 is SGHTA and CDR2 is FQGNSA. CDR3 sequence: CASSFQQGQGQPQHF. CDR3 nucleotide sequence: TGTGCCAGCAGCTTTCAACAGGGGCAGGGTCAGCCCCAGCATTTT.

This clone occurred a few times. The CDR3 DNA reads TGCGCCAGCAGCCAGGGGACAGGGCTGAACACCGGGGAGCTGTTTTTT. Encoded protein: CASSQGTGLNTGELFF. The chain carries TRBV4-1 and TRBJ2-2; 9 nucleotides align to TRBD1. CDR1 is MGHRA, CDR2 YSYEKL, per germline. J gave up 1 base and V 3 bases, and 3 bases lay outside the gene matches. The CDR3 covers 16 residues.

The V call is TRBV9, the J call TRBJ1-3; D not resolved. The V end lost 4 bases, the J end lost 0 bases, and 14 bases lay between the germline ends. The germline gives CDR1 SGDLS, CDR2 YYNGEE. The CDR3 length is 16 residues. This chain's CDR3 is CASSTTPKRSGNTIYF. In nucleotides, the CDR3 is TGTGCCAGCAGCACGACACCTAAACGCTCTGGAAACACCATATATTTT.

The chain uses TRBV7-6 and TRBJ2-1; 11 bases fit TRBD2. V gave up 5 bases and J gave up 8 bases; unmatched junction bases: 11. Germline CDR1 is SGHVS and CDR2 is FNYEAQ. The CDR3 is 16 residues long. CDR3 nucleotides: TGTGCCAGCAGCCCCCCACGCACTAGCGGGAGCCATGAGCAGTTCTTC. It encodes CASSPPRTSGSHEQFF.

The rearrangement links TRBV6-2 or TRBV6-3 to TRBJ2-7; TRBD1 is a possible D gene (5 bases). The CDR3 is 15 residues long. Germline assignment: CDR1 MNHEY and CDR2 SVGEGT. Trimming removed 0 bases from V and 1 base from J, with 10 bases in between. The CDR3, as DNA: TGTGCCAGCAGTTACTCGACAAACAGGTCCTACGAGCAGTACTTC. The encoded protein is CASSYSTNRSYEQYF.

The rearrangement links TRBV5-5 to TRBJ2-1; D perhaps matches TRBD2 (6 bases). Germline values: CDR1 SGHKS, CDR2 YYEKEE (reference sequence). The CDR3 is made up of 15 amino acids. Trimming stripped 2 bases from V and 8 bases from J, with 17 bases between. Written as DNA, the CDR3 is TGTGCCAGCAGCTTATGGGACTCGGGGGTTGATGAGCAGTTCTTC. Translated, it gives CASSLWDSGVDEQFF. Drawing the rest from reference TRBV5-5 and TRBJ2-1, the complete variable domain is DAGVTQSPTHLIKTRGQQVTLRCSPISGHKSVSWYQQVLGQGPQFIFQYYEKEERGRGNFPDRFSARQFPNYSSELNVNALLLGDSALYLCASSLWDSGVDEQFFGPGTRLTVL.

The chain links TRBV6-6 to TRBJ2-1; D remains ambiguous. This CDR3 has 15 residues. Germline CDR1 MNHNY, CDR2 SVGAGI (reference sequence). Trimming removed 2 bases at V and 4 bases at J, with 12 bases between. CDR3 sequence (DNA): TGTGCCAGCAGTTACGGGTTTACTACGTACAATGAGCAGTTCTTC. Translated: CASSYGFTTYNEQFF.

As regards this clone: Other DNA sequences in this specimen translate into the identical CDR3. This chain joins TRBV28 and TRBJ1-5; possible D gene TRBD1, 5 bases. The length of the CDR3 is 15 residues. CDR1 and CDR2 from the germline V gene are MDHEN and SYDVKM. V lost 3 bases to trimming and J lost 0 bases, with 9 bases between them. The CDR3 loop is CASSLGGYSNQPQHF. The CDR3 coding sequence is TGTGCCAGCAGTTTGGGGGGTTATAGCAATCAGCCCCAGCATTTT.

Here the CDR3 reads CASTQLNTEAFF. DNA of the CDR3: TGTGCCAGCACCCAACTAAACACTGAAGCTTTCTTT. This chain joins TRBV7-9 and TRBJ1-1; no firm D call. The CDR3 consists of 12 residues. CDR1 is SEHNR, CDR2 FQNEAQ, per germline (reference sequence). The V gene lost 7 bases and the J gene lost 2 bases, with 8 bases spanning the gap.

The V and J genes are TRBV3-1 (or the pseudogene TRBV3-2) and TRBJ2-3, with a weak D call TRBD2 (5 bases). V was clipped by 2 bases and J by 5 bases, with 17 bases between them. Looked up from germline, CDR1 is LGHDT and CDR2 is YNNKEL (reference sequence). The CDR3 totals 16 residues. CDR3 bases: TGTGCCAGCAGCCAAACTTCGGTGAGGGCCTTAGATACGCAGTATTTT. Translation: CASSQTSVRALDTQYF.

The rearrangement joins TRBV6-4 to TRBJ2-1, with TRBD2 matching over 11 bases. The J segment lost 4 bases and the V segment lost 6 bases, leaving 5 bases of the junction unmatched. Per the germline V gene, CDR1 is MRHNA and CDR2 is SNTAGT. The CDR3 is 15 amino acids. For the CDR3, the DNA is TGTGCCAGCAGGGCACTAGCGGGGGAGTACAATGAGCAGTTCTTC. Residues: CASRALAGEYNEQFF.

The chain links TRBV13 to TRBJ1-3, with a weak D call TRBD1 (5 bases). Germline CDR1 and CDR2: PRHDT and FYEKMQ (reference sequence). V gave up 5 bases and J gave up 0 bases, with 17 bases separating them. The CDR3 totals 17 residues. CDR3 amino acids: CASSPVGGVGSGNTIYF. In DNA, the CDR3 is TGTGCCAGCAGCCCGGTGGGAGGGGTCGGCTCTGGAAACACCATATATTTT.

V and J are TRBV5-4 and TRBJ2-7, with D uncertain. V was clipped by 0 bases and J by 5 bases, with 15 bases between them. Germline lookup yields CDR1 SGHNT and CDR2 YYREEE (reference sequence). This CDR3 is built from 15 residues. Here the CDR3 reads CASSLDRSYANEQYF. CDR3 bases: TGTGCCAGCAGCTTGGACAGATCGTATGCTAACGAGCAGTACTTC.

The genes are TRBV3-1 (or the pseudogene TRBV3-2) and TRBJ2-3; TRBD1 matches 7 bases. Germline assignment: CDR1 LGHDT and CDR2 YNNKEL (reference sequence). This CDR3 spans 15 amino acids. The V segment lost 4 bases and the J segment 0 bases; nucleotides outside the gene matches: 4. Here the CDR3 reads CASSPTGLSTDTQYF. CDR3 DNA: TGTGCCAGCAGCCCGACAGGGCTTAGCACAGATACGCAGTATTTT.

The sample holds a few counts of this clone. The chain joins TRBV2 to TRBJ2-5; tentative D call: TRBD1 (6 bases). V shed 4 bases and J shed 10 bases, with 7 bases lying between them. The length of the CDR3 is 10 residues. Germline values: CDR1 SNHLY, CDR2 FYNNEI. CDR3 DNA: TGTGCCAGCAGTGGGGGACACCAGTACTTC. Translation gives CASSGGHQYF.

Regarding this clone: Other DNA sequences in the sample encode the same CDR3. This chain connects TRBV7-9 to TRBJ1-5; D might be TRBD1 (5 bases). Germline CDR1 SEHNR, CDR2 FQNEAQ (reference sequence). Trimming took off 1 base at V and 4 bases at J, with 8 bases between the two ends. This CDR3 is built from 14 residues. Here the CDR3 reads CASSLGQSNQPQHF. In DNA, the CDR3 is TGTGCCAGCAGCTTAGGACAGTCGAATCAGCCCCAGCATTTT.

The chain employs TRBV4-1 and TRBJ2-1, with D possibly TRBD1 on 5 matching bases. Germline V lookup: CDR1 MGHRA, CDR2 YSYEKL. Trimming took off 0 bases at V and 7 bases at J, with 10 bases between the two ends. The CDR3 loop spans 14 amino acids. CDR3 loop: CASSQEPGPNEQFF. The CDR3 DNA reads TGCGCCAGCAGCCAAGAACCAGGGCCTAATGAGCAGTTCTTC.

This rearrangement joins TRBV21-1 to TRBJ2-7; the table's D call, TRBD1, was not checked against the DNA. TRBV21-1 is an annotated pseudogene. This CDR3 spans 20 amino acids. In nucleotides, the CDR3 is TGTGCCAGCAGCAAGACAAAGAGGTATAGGGTGGACAGCGCGCACTACGAGCAGTACTTC. Encoded protein: CASSKTKRYRVDSAHYEQYF.